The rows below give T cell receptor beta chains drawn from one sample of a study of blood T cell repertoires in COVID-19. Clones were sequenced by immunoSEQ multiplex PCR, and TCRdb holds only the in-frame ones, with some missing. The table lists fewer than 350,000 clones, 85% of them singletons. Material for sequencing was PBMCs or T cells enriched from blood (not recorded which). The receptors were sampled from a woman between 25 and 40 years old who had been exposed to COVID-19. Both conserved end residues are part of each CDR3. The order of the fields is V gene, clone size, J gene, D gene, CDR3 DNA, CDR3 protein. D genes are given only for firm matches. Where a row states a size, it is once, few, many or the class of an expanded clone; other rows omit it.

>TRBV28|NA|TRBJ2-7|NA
TGTGCCAGCAGTTTACCTGCAGGGATATCCTACGAGCAGTACTTC
CASSLPAGISYEQYF
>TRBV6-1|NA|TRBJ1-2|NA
TGTGCCAGCAGTGTCTTAGGAGGGCAAGCTAACTATGGCTACACCTTC
CASSVLGGQANYGYTF
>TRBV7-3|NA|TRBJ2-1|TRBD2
TGTGCCAGCAGCCCCCTAGCGGGAGAAGATTATGAGCAGTTCTTC
CASSPLAGEDYEQFF
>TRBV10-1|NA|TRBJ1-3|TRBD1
TGCGCCAGAACCCTTTACAGGGGGCCTGGAAACACCATATATTTT
CARTLYRGPGNTIYF
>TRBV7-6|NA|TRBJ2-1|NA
TGTGCCAGCAGTCTTCGGTACTCTAACGGGGATGAGCAGTTCTTC
CASSLRYSNGDEQFF
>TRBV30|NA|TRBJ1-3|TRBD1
TGTGCCTGCCCGCCGACAGGGTCCTCTGGAAACACCATATATTTT
CACPPTGSSGNTIYF
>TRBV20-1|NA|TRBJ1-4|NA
TGCAGTGCTAATTTACGGGAAAAACTGTTTTTT
CSANLREKLFF
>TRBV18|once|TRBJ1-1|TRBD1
TGTGCCAGCTCACCGGCCAGGGGGCAGGCGTTGAACACTGAAGCTTTCTTT
CASSPARGQALNTEAFF
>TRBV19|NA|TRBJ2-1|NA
TGTGCCAGTACCCCCCGGGAGTCCCATGAGCAGTTCTTC
CASTPRESHEQFF
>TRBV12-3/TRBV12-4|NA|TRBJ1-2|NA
TGTGCCAGCAGCCACGGAGATGGCTACACCTTC
CASSHGDGYTF
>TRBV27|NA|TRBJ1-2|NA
TGTGCCAGCAGTTTAAGATATGACAAGATCTATGGCTACACCTTC
CASSLRYDKIYGYTF
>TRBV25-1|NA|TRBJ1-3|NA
TGTGCCAGCAGTGAATCTCGGCGGGGGATCTCTGGAAACACCATATATTTT
CASSESRRGISGNTIYF
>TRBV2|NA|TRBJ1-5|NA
TGTGCCAGCAGTGAATCAGCAGGGCGTAGGGAGCCCCAGCATTTT
CASSESAGRREPQHF
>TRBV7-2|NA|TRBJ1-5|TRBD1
TGTGCCAGCAGCTCGGGACAGGGGGTTGGTCAGCCCCAGCATTTT
CASSSGQGVGQPQHF